The T cell receptor beta chain described here comes from a study of blood T cells in healthy people across ages. Study-level findings and limits: The lack of PBMC sorting stopped any conclusive naive versus antigen-experienced comparison. TCR beta diversity correlated strongly with naive T cell percentage. Estimates of total diversity, which came from one million sequenced T cells, were considered to be underestimates.

Each sample had at least 6 million PBMCs isolated. For the second PCR, which ran for about 7 to 12 cycles, a sample-barcoded 5' primer and a J-beta primer mix were used. TCRdb fed the 5' RACE reads into MiXCR, producing one record per CDR3 protein. The sample yields around 1,500,000 distinct CDR3 sequences, 28% seen once. There are 15 residues in the CDR3. Germline CDR1 SGHNT, CDR2 YYREEE (reference sequence). As regards this clonotype: Its antigen is still unknown. A junction boundary mismatches the germline segment, possibly from a read error.

Sample: blood. This TCR came from a woman aged 25 to 39 in good health. The V gene is TRBV5-4, the J gene TRBJ2-1; 10 nucleotides agree with TRBD1. Here the CDR3 DNA reads TGTGCCGGCAGCGACCGGACAGGGGGTCTAAATGAGCAGTTCTTC. This translates into CAGSDRTGGLNEQFF.